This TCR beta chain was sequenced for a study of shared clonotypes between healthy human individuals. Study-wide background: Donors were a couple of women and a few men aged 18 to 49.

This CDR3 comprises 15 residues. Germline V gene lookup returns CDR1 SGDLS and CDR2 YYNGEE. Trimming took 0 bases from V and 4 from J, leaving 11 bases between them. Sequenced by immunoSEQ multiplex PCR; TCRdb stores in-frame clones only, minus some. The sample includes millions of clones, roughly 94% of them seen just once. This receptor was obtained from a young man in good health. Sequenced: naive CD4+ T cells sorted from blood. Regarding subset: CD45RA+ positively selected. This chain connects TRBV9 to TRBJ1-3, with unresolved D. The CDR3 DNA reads TGTGCCAGCAGCGTAGGATTGCCTGGGGGAAACACCATATATTTT. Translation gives CASSVGLPGGNTIYF. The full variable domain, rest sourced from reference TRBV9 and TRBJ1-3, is DSGVTQTPKHLITATGQRVTLRCSPRSGDLSVYWYQQSLDQGLQFLIQYYNGEERAKGNILERFSAQQFPDLHSELNLSSLELGDSALYFCASSVGLPGGNTIYFGEGSWLTVV.